The clone carrying this TCR beta chain was seen a handful of times. Its specificity is not known. MiXCR, applied by TCRdb to the 5' RACE reads, yields one record per CDR3 protein. Of about 510,000 distinct CDR3 sequences in the sample, around a fifth are singletons; the top ten hold 16%. The record originates from a study of T cells after yellow fever vaccination. The study's findings and limits: A minor fraction of clonotypes spanned both CD4 and CD8 compartments.

Trimming took 6 bases from V and 0 from J, leaving 9 bases between them. Per germline, CDR1 MNHNS and CDR2 SASEGT. The CDR3 length is 14 residues. The chain uses TRBV6-1 and TRBJ2-1, with D unresolved. The source of this sequence is a man between 18 and 35 years old who received the YFV17D yellow fever vaccine. This specimen consisted of PBMCs, obtained approximately 22 days after the first yellow fever vaccination. DNA for the CDR3: TGTGCCAGCAGGGGCGGAATCTCCTACAATGAGCAGTTCTTC. As protein: CASRGGISYNEQFF.